These T cell receptor beta chains were read from a single sample in a study of blood T cell repertoires in COVID-19. Generated by immunoSEQ multiplex PCR, the TCRdb table keeps only in-frame clones and is missing some. The table lists about 500,000 clones, roughly 89% of them singletons, with approximately 0.9% in the top ten. The sequenced sample consisted of peripheral blood. The receptors were sampled from a man younger than 35 with COVID-19, enrolled during active disease. Both conserved end residues are part of each CDR3. The D gene is left open where the match is weak. Expanded clones get a size class; other rows say once, few or many, or leave the size out.

TGTGCCAGTAGCACAAGCACAGGGAGACGGGAAAAACTGTTTTTT,CASSTSTGRREKLFF,.,TRBJ1-4,TRBV19,.
TGTGCCAGCAGCTTAGCCGGGACAATGACCTACGAGCAGTACTTC,CASSLAGTMTYEQYF,.,TRBJ2-7,TRBV7-2,.
TGTGCCAGCAGCCTGGGACAGGGTGTAGGTGAGCAGTTCTTC,CASSLGQGVGEQFF,TRBD1,TRBJ2-1,TRBV5-5,once
TGTGCCAGCAGCGCCAAGACAGGGGCCAATTCACCCCTCCACTTT,CASSAKTGANSPLHF,TRBD1,TRBJ1-6,TRBV9,.
TGTGCCAGCAGCTTGGGAGGTCAGGGGGCCTTAGATGAAAAACTGTTTTTT,CASSLGGQGALDEKLFF,TRBD1,TRBJ1-4,TRBV5-5,.
TGTGCCAGCAGTCGACAGCTATCCTCCTACGAGCAGTACTTC,CASSRQLSSYEQYF,.,TRBJ2-7,TRBV2,.
TGTGCCAGCAGTTACGACAGTAGTGACTCTGAAGCTTTCTTT,CASSYDSSDSEAFF,.,TRBJ1-1,TRBV6-6,.
TGTGCCAGCAGCTGGACAGGGGCTGACTCACCCCTCCACTTT,CASSWTGADSPLHF,TRBD1,TRBJ1-6,TRBV3-1/TRBV3-2,.
TGTGCCAGCAGGGAAGCCTTAGCGGGAAGCTACAATGAGCAGTTCTTC,CASREALAGSYNEQFF,TRBD2,TRBJ2-1,TRBV6-1,.
TGTGCCAGCAGTGAAGCGGAAGGGACAGGGCGGGAGACCCAGTACTTC,CASSEAEGTGRETQYF,TRBD1,TRBJ2-5,TRBV2,.
TGCGCCAGCAGCTGGACAGGGGAGGACACTGAAGCTTTCTTT,CASSWTGEDTEAFF,TRBD1,TRBJ1-1,TRBV5-1,few
TGTGCCAGCAGCTCTGAGATAGCAACTAATGAAAAACTGTTTTTT,CASSSEIATNEKLFF,.,TRBJ1-4,TRBV3-1/TRBV3-2,.
TGTGCCACTTCGCGGGGAGAGGACTATGGCTACACCTTC,CATSRGEDYGYTF,.,TRBJ1-2,TRBV21-1,.
TGTGCCAGTAGTGTAGGGTGGGTAGCGACCTCCTTCAATGAGCAGTTCTTC,CASSVGWVATSFNEQFF,.,TRBJ2-1,TRBV19,.
TGTGCCAGCAGTGGGGGGACAGGGAATAATCAGCCCCAGCATTTT,CASSGGTGNNQPQHF,TRBD1,TRBJ1-5,TRBV2,.
TGTGCCAGCAGCTTCGGTGGCCGGGCGGGGGATAACACCTACGAGCAGTACTTC,CASSFGGRAGDNTYEQYF,TRBD2,TRBJ2-7,TRBV7-6,.